The rows below give T cell receptor beta chains drawn from one sample of a study of T cell responses to AZD1222 COVID-19 vaccine. Profiling relied on immunoSEQ multiplex PCR, and the TCRdb table lists in-frame clones only, not all of them. This sample has about 120,000 clones, with roughly nine tenths found just once. The material sequenced was peripheral blood, taken on day 0 of AZD1222 vaccination. The receptors shown here come from an adult in good health. Both conserved end residues are part of each CDR3. D genes are given only for firm matches. Size values are once, few and many counts, or a class for expanded clones, and some rows have none.

V gene	CDR3 length	J gene	clone size	D gene	CDR3 protein	CDR3 DNA
TRBV5-6	11	TRBJ1-2	NA	NA	CASSERDGYTF	TGTGCCAGCAGTGAAAGAGATGGCTACACCTTC
TRBV19	15	TRBJ2-1	NA	NA	CASSINRASYNEQFF	TGTGCCAGTAGTATCAACAGGGCCTCCTACAATGAGCAGTTCTTC
TRBV29-1	14	TRBJ1-3	NA	TRBD1	CSVEDPTGIGTIYF	TGCAGCGTCGAAGATCCGACAGGGATTGGCACCATATATTTT
TRBV6-5	15	TRBJ1-3	NA	TRBD1	CASRTPGQGINTIYF	TGTGCCAGCAGGACCCCGGGACAGGGAATAAACACCATATATTTT
TRBV5-6	15	TRBJ1-3	NA	NA	CASSWAWTAGNTIYF	TGTGCCAGCAGCTGGGCGTGGACAGCTGGAAACACCATATATTTT
TRBV18	17	TRBJ2-1	NA	TRBD2	CASSPAIGLAGGNEQFF	TGTGCCAGCTCACCCGCAATCGGACTAGCGGGAGGGAATGAGCAGTTCTTC
TRBV10-3	12	TRBJ2-7	NA	NA	CAIRDSSYEQYF	TGTGCCATCAGGGACTCCTCCTACGAGCAGTACTTC
TRBV21-1	13	TRBJ2-2	NA	NA	CARDRENTGELFF	TGTGCCAGGGACAGGGAGAACACCGGGGAGCTGTTTTTT
TRBV10-1	15	TRBJ2-7	NA	TRBD2	CASSLAGGPTKEQYF	TGCGCCAGCAGCCTAGCGGGAGGGCCGACGAAGGAGCAGTACTTC
TRBV7-9	18	TRBJ2-5	few	TRBD2	CASSSLGLAGDPKETQYF	TGTGCCAGCAGCTCTCTAGGACTAGCGGGAGACCCAAAAGAGACCCAGTACTTC
TRBV3-1/TRBV3-2	12	TRBJ2-2	NA	NA	CASSLGRGELFF	TGTGCCAGCAGCCTTGGCCGTGGGGAGCTGTTTTTT
TRBV28	12	TRBJ2-7	NA	NA	CASGAGRGEQYF	TGTGCCAGCGGTGCGGGCCGGGGCGAGCAGTACTTC
TRBV5-4	14	TRBJ2-7	few	TRBD1	CASSLYRTGNEQYF	TGTGCCAGCAGCTTGTACCGGACAGGGAACGAGCAGTACTTC
TRBV6-5	13	TRBJ2-6	NA	NA	CASTLSGANVLTF	TGTGCCAGCACCCTCTCTGGGGCCAACGTCCTGACTTTC
TRBV30	14	TRBJ2-2	NA	TRBD1	CASSRGRGTGELFF	TGTGCTAGTTCCAGGGGGCGCGGCACCGGGGAGCTGTTTTTT
TRBV3-1/TRBV3-2	15	TRBJ1-1	medium-sized	TRBD1	CASTISTGGATEAFF	TGTGCCAGCACTATTTCTACAGGGGGCGCCACTGAAGCTTTCTTT
TRBV5-1	14	TRBJ1-4	NA	NA	CASSSGGTNEKLFF	TGCGCCAGCAGCAGCGGAGGGACTAATGAAAAACTGTTTTTT
TRBV7-3	13	TRBJ1-6	few	TRBD1	CASSTDRGGALHF	TGTGCCAGCAGCACCGACAGGGGAGGGGCCCTCCACTTT
TRBV7-2	14	TRBJ1-2	NA	TRBD1	CASSAGQGLVGYTF	TGTGCCAGCAGCGCCGGACAGGGTCTGGTAGGCTACACCTTC
TRBV3-1/TRBV3-2	16	TRBJ1-6	NA	TRBD1	CASSQARTGSNSPLHF	TGTGCCAGCAGCCAAGCCCGGACAGGGTCGAATTCACCCCTCCACTTT
TRBV2	15	TRBJ2-1	NA	NA	CASAQGGSVYNEQFF	TGTGCCAGCGCCCAGGGGGGATCGGTTTACAATGAGCAGTTCTTC
TRBV10-2	15	TRBJ1-2	NA	TRBD1	CASSKDRGRVDGYTF	TGCGCCAGCAGTAAAGACAGGGGGCGCGTGGATGGCTACACCTTC
TRBV9	16	TRBJ1-3	NA	NA	CASSVDSDNSGNTIYF	TGTGCCAGCAGCGTAGACAGTGACAACTCTGGAAACACCATATATTTT
TRBV21-1	17	TRBJ2-1	NA	NA	CASSKRGRRAPFPEQFF	TGTGCCAGCAGCAAAAGGGGCCGGAGGGCCCCCTTTCCCGAGCAGTTCTTC
TRBV5-1	15	TRBJ1-6	once	TRBD1	CASTETGDYNSPLHF	TGCGCCAGCACCGAGACAGGGGACTATAATTCACCCCTCCACTTT
TRBV5-1	16	TRBJ2-1	NA	TRBD2	CASSLEAGGLPNEQFF	TGCGCCAGCAGCTTGGAGGCGGGAGGCCTCCCCAATGAGCAGTTCTTC
TRBV27	15	TRBJ2-1	NA	TRBD2	CASSFFLAGVHEQFF	TGTGCCAGCAGTTTTTTCCTAGCGGGAGTCCATGAGCAGTTCTTC
TRBV15	15	TRBJ1-5	NA	TRBD1	CATSRDLQGDQPQHF	TGTGCCACCAGCAGAGATCTGCAGGGGGATCAGCCCCAGCATTTT